Shown below are 13 T cell receptor beta chains from a single sample sequenced in a study of OX40 agonist ivuxolimab in advanced cancers. Library preparation employed the immunoSEQ multiplex PCR assay. This is the immuneACCESS table as TCRdb keeps it, with only in-frame sequences that have V and J called. A part of the clones is gone; compared with another copy, unresolved V genes explain less than half, and the rest is unexplained. This sample comprises 40,000 to 60,000 clones, about 93% of them detected only once. 6.7% of the sample is held by the ten biggest clonotypes. The sample in question was CD4+ or CD8+ T cells sorted from blood, obtained in a trial of the OX40 agonist ivuxolimab. These receptors were obtained from an adult with an advanced solid tumor such as melanoma, head and neck, liver or kidney cancer.

The gene calls are TRBV6-5 and TRBJ2-7; 8 positions match TRBD2. Per the germline V gene, CDR1 is MNHEY and CDR2 is SVGAGI. This CDR3 comprises 13 residues. V lost 0 bases and J lost 6; bases outside the gene matches: 1. Written as DNA, the CDR3 is TGTGCCAGCAGTTACTCGGCGGGGGGCGAGCAGTACGTC. Protein: CASSYSAGGEQYV.

The CDR3 protein is CATSRGRGVNTGELFF. CDR3 bases: TGTGCCACCAGCAGAGGCCGGGGGGTGAACACCGGGGAGCTGTTTTTT. The chain links TRBV15 to TRBJ2-2; 7 bases line up with TRBD2. The germline V gene encodes CDR1 LNHNV and CDR2 YYDKDF (reference sequence). CDR3 size: 16 residues. V trimming: 1 base; J trimming: 1 base; junction bases outside the gene matches: 3.

This clone occurred a few times. V and J are TRBV10-3 and TRBJ1-2; TRBD1 might be the D (5 bases). With 0 bases removed from V and 7 bases from J, the gap between germline ends came to 24 bases. Germline CDR1 ENHRY, CDR2 SYGVKD. The CDR3 runs to 18 residues. The CDR3 DNA reads as TGTGCCATCAGTGAGTCCCCGGAGACACACCCCGTCGGGGGTGGCTACACCTTC. This translates into CAISESPETHPVGGGYTF.

The chain carries TRBV7-8 and TRBJ2-5; D gene uncertain. The V gene's germline CDR1 is SGHVS and CDR2 FQNEAQ. This CDR3 has 15 residues. The V and J ends lost 1 base and 5 bases respectively, with 14 bases between them. CDR3 protein: CASSLEEPGQETQYF. CDR3 in DNA: TGTGCCAGCAGCTTAGAGGAACCCGGGCAGGAGACCCAGTACTTC.

This clone was observed a single time. The rearrangement uses TRBV6-6 and TRBJ1-1; TRBD1 agrees at 7 bases. There are 12 residues in the CDR3. Germline V gene lookup returns CDR1 MNHNY and CDR2 SVGAGI (reference sequence). V was pared by 5 bases and J by 6 bases, with 3 bases of the junction left unmatched. The CDR3 protein is CASSTGAPEAFF. CDR3 sequence (DNA): TGTGCCAGCAGTACAGGGGCCCCTGAAGCTTTCTTT.

J is TRBJ1-1 and V is TRBV11-2; tentative D call: TRBD1 (6 bases). CDR1 SGHAT and CDR2 FQNNGV come from the germline V gene. The CDR3 extends over 14 amino acids. With 6 bases removed from V and 1 base from J, the gap between germline ends came to 12 bases. CDR3 sequence (DNA): TGTGCCAGCAGGCCAGAGGGACAGAACACTGAAGCTTTCTTT. Translated, it gives CASRPEGQNTEAFF.

The chain employs TRBV28 and TRBJ2-4; D unclear. The CDR3 is made up of 15 amino acids. Looked up from germline, CDR1 is MDHEN and CDR2 is SYDVKM. V was cut by 3 bases and J by 0 bases, with 9 bases left in between. The CDR3 reads CASSFLVEAKNIQYF. The CDR3 DNA reads TGTGCCAGCAGTTTTCTCGTTGAAGCCAAAAACATTCAGTACTTC.

This clone has only a few counts. The V gene is TRBV30, the J gene TRBJ1-1; D may be TRBD1 (6 bases). V was pared by 0 bases and J by 7 bases, with 9 bases between. The CDR3 totals 12 residues. The germline V gene encodes CDR1 GTSNPN and CDR2 SVGIG (reference sequence). The DNA for the CDR3 is TGTGCCTGGAGTGTAGAGGGGGTTGAAGCTTTCTTT. As protein: CAWSVEGVEAFF.

The chain recombines TRBV6-5 with TRBJ2-7, with no clear D. V dropped 0 bases and J dropped 5 bases, with 11 bases sitting between them. CDR3 length equals 14 residues. Germline V gene data show CDR1 as MNHEY and CDR2 as SVGAGI. CDR3 region: CASSYSSNFDEQYF. The CDR3, as DNA: TGTGCCAGCAGTTACTCGAGTAACTTCGACGAGCAGTACTTC.

The chain uses TRBV6-6 and TRBJ2-5, with D uncertain. Per the germline V gene, CDR1 is MNHNY and CDR2 is SVGAGI (reference sequence). The CDR3 spans 13 residues. Trimming removed 2 bases at V and 3 bases at J, with 7 bases between. CDR3 region: CASSYETEETQYF. CDR3 in DNA: TGTGCCAGCAGTTACGAAACAGAAGAGACCCAGTACTTC.

CDR3 nucleotides: TGTGCCAGCAGTTTATTCGGTTTCAATCAGCCCCAGCATTTT. As protein: CASSLFGFNQPQHF. J is TRBJ1-5 and V is TRBV28; D call uncertain. V was clipped by 1 base and J by 3 bases, with 7 bases between them. The CDR3 totals 14 residues. Per the germline V gene, CDR1 is MDHEN and CDR2 is SYDVKM.

This clone has a single count. The V and J genes are TRBV7-9 and TRBJ2-6; weak D call: TRBD1 (5 bases). The CDR3 is 16 amino acids. Germline CDR1 is SEHNR and CDR2 is FQNEAQ (reference sequence). With 4 bases removed from V and 4 bases from J, the gap between germline ends came to 14 bases. As DNA, the CDR3 is TGTGCCAGCAGCTACACAACAGGTACCGGGGCCAACGTCCTGACTTTC. This codes for CASSYTTGTGANVLTF.

The rearrangement uses TRBV2 and TRBJ2-1; maybe TRBD2 (7 bases). This CDR3 comprises 14 residues. Trimming stripped 1 base from V and 6 bases from J, with 10 bases between. Germline V lookup: CDR1 SNHLY, CDR2 FYNNEI. DNA of the CDR3: TGTGCCAGCAGTGAAGGGGGGGGCCCCAATGAGCAGTTCTTC. Translated: CASSEGGGPNEQFF.